The 25 T cell receptor beta chains reported below all come from one sample, sequenced in a study of blood T cell repertoires in COVID-19. Clones were read by immunoSEQ multiplex PCR, and TCRdb kept only the in-frame ones, dropping some. Found here are 85,000 to 100,000 clones, roughly 80% of them singletons; the top ten hold approximately 15%. Sequencing was done on a sample of peripheral blood. These receptors all come from a woman aged 60-70 years with acute or convalescent COVID-19.

V usage is TRBV28 and J usage is TRBJ2-3; tentatively, D is TRBD1 (5 bases). Germline CDR1 reads MDHEN; CDR2 reads SYDVKM. This CDR3 comprises 18 residues. V lost 0 bases, J lost 0 bases, and 16 bases lay in between. The CDR3 spells CASSLCIQDRPSTDTQYF. The CDR3 nucleotides read TGTGCCAGCAGTTTATGCATACAGGATCGACCTAGCACAGATACGCAGTATTTT. Together with reference TRBV28 and TRBJ2-3, the CDR3 gives the full variable domain: DVKVTQSSRYLVKRTGEKVFLECVQDMDHENMFWYRQDPGLGLRLIYFSYDVKMKEKGDIPEGYSVSREKKERFSLILESASTNQTSMYLCASSLCIQDRPSTDTQYFGPGTRLTVL.

The chain is built from TRBV7-3 and TRBJ1-1; D gene uncertain. Germline V gene lookup returns CDR1 SGHTA and CDR2 FQGTGA. Deletions cut 0 bases from V and 11 bases from J, with 13 bases between. There are 13 residues in the CDR3. CDR3 coding DNA: TGTGCCAGCAGCTTAACAACGTCCGGTGCGGCTTTCTTT. Encoded protein: CASSLTTSGAAFF.

CDR3 protein: CASSQLNHRGATNEKLFF. The CDR3 DNA reads TGTGCCAGCAGCCAACTTAACCACAGGGGTGCAACTAATGAAAAACTGTTTTTT. This sequence joins TRBV4-2 and TRBJ1-4; 7 bases match TRBD1. V trimming: 2 bases; J trimming: 0 bases; junction bases outside the gene matches: 9. This CDR3 region has 18 residues. From germline, CDR1 is LGHNA and CDR2 YNFKEQ.

This clone was seen a single time. J is TRBJ2-5 and V is TRBV19, with a tentative D call TRBD1 (5 bases). CDR1 is LNHDA, CDR2 SQIVND, per germline (reference sequence). Trimming removed 5 bases from V and 4 bases from J, with 14 bases in between. CDR3 length: 14 amino acids. CDR3 DNA: TGTGCCAGTAGTGTTCGACGGACACCAGAGACCCAGTACTTC. Translated, it gives CASSVRRTPETQYF. The full variable domain, completed using reference TRBV19 and TRBJ2-5, is DGGITQSPKYLFRKEGQNVTLSCEQNLNHDAMYWYRQDPGQGLRLIYYSQIVNDFQKGDIAEGYSVSREKKESFPLTVTSAQKNPTAFYLCASSVRRTPETQYFGPGTRLLVL.

This clone was seen just once. The chain employs TRBV19 and TRBJ2-5, with 11 bases matching TRBD2. Looked up from germline, CDR1 is LNHDA and CDR2 is SQIVND (reference sequence). This CDR3 contains 14 residues. V gave up 5 bases and J gave up 4 bases; unmatched junction bases: 3. CDR3 amino acids: CASSPTSGGETQYF. DNA of the CDR3: TGTGCCAGTAGTCCAACTAGCGGGGGAGAGACCCAGTACTTC.

The V gene is TRBV5-1, the J gene TRBJ1-1; D is undetermined. This CDR3 contains 16 residues. Germline V lookup: CDR1 SGHRS, CDR2 YFSETQ. Trimming took 5 bases from V and 0 from J, leaving 17 bases between them. The chain's CDR3 is CASREVSYYMNTEAFF. The CDR3 DNA sequence: TGCGCCAGCAGAGAGGTCAGTTATTACATGAACACTGAAGCTTTCTTT. The variable domain in full, with the rest retrieved from reference TRBV5-1 and TRBJ1-1, is KAGVTQTPRYLIKTRGQQVTLSCSPISGHRSVSWYQQTPGQGLQFLFEYFSETQRNKGNFPGRFSGRQFSNSRSEMNVSTLELGDSALYLCASREVSYYMNTEAFFGQGTRLTVV.

This clone was observed once. This chain links TRBV19 with TRBJ2-1; 7 bases map to TRBD1. Germline CDR1 LNHDA, CDR2 SQIVND (reference sequence). V was clipped by 7 bases and J by 7 bases; unmatched bases: 10. This CDR3 spans 14 amino acids. The CDR3 sequence: CASTVTGAGNEQFF. CDR3 DNA sequence: TGTGCCAGTACCGTAACAGGGGCAGGAAATGAGCAGTTCTTC.

This chain links TRBV19 with TRBJ2-3; TRBD2 agrees at 9 bases. V lost 2 bases and J lost 6; bases outside the gene matches: 3. CDR3 length: 14 residues. Per germline, CDR1 LNHDA and CDR2 SQIVND (reference sequence). CDR3 sequence reads: CASSISLAGDTQYF. The CDR3 DNA is TGTGCCAGTAGTATAAGCCTAGCGGGGGATACGCAGTATTTT. The full variable domain, its missing parts supplied by reference TRBV19 and TRBJ2-3, is DGGITQSPKYLFRKEGQNVTLSCEQNLNHDAMYWYRQDPGQGLRLIYYSQIVNDFQKGDIAEGYSVSREKKESFPLTVTSAQKNPTAFYLCASSISLAGDTQYFGPGTRLTVL.

The sample holds a few counts of this clone. The J gene is TRBJ1-2, the V gene TRBV9, with TRBD1 as a possible D gene (6 bases). The germline V gene encodes CDR1 SGDLS and CDR2 YYNGEE. V was trimmed by 4 bases and J by 8 bases, leaving 9 bases between them. This CDR3 is 11 amino acids long. The CDR3 protein is CASSSRGGYTF. The CDR3 bases are TGTGCCAGCAGCTCCAGGGGAGGCTACACCTTC.

A note on this clone: The junction does not match germline at one end; this may be a read error. V gene TRBV7-7 combines with J gene TRBJ2-3, with 11 nucleotides matching TRBD2. Germline CDR1 and CDR2: SSHAT and FNYEAQ (reference sequence). This CDR3 has 16 amino acids. In nucleotides, the CDR3 is TGTGCTAGCAGCTTGAGTAGCGGGGGGGCCGCGGATACGCAGTATTTT. This translates into CASSLSSGGAADTQYF. Filled out from reference TRBV7-7 and TRBJ2-3, the complete variable domain reads GAGVSQSPRYKVTKRGQDVTLRCDPISSHATLYWYQQALGQGPEFLTYFNYEAQPDKSGLPSDRFSAERPEGSISTLTIQRTEQRDSAMYRCASSLSSGGAADTQYFGPGTRLTVL.

The chain recombines TRBV27 with TRBJ1-2; D may be TRBD1 (6 bases). Germline values: CDR1 MNHEY, CDR2 SMNVEV (reference sequence). The CDR3 totals 15 residues. Trimming took off 10 bases at V and 1 base at J, with 19 bases between the two ends. The chain's CDR3 is CATGAGAFLNYGYTF. DNA for the CDR3: TGTGCCACTGGGGCAGGGGCGTTCCTTAACTATGGCTACACCTTC.

The rearrangement uses TRBV5-4 and TRBJ1-2, with D possibly matching TRBD1 (6 bases). CDR3 length: 12 amino acids. V dropped 0 bases and J dropped 12 bases, with 12 bases sitting between them. The V gene's germline CDR1 is SGHNT and CDR2 YYREEE (reference sequence). This CDR3 reads CASSLDRARNTF. CDR3 DNA: TGTGCCAGCAGCTTGGACAGGGCACGGAACACCTTC. The full variable domain, completed using reference TRBV5-4 and TRBJ1-2, is ETGVTQSPTHLIKTRGQQVTLRCSSQSGHNTVSWYQQALGQGPQFIFQYYREEENGRGNFPPRFSGLQFPNYSSELNVNALELDDSALYLCASSLDRARNTFGSGTRLTVV.

The V and J genes are TRBV29-1 and TRBJ2-1, with D perhaps matching TRBD2 (6 bases). Germline V gives CDR1 SQVTM, CDR2 ANQGSEA. The CDR3 has 14 amino acids. V lost 1 base and J lost 2, with 9 bases in between. The CDR3 coding sequence is TGCAGCGTTGAAGGGGGGGTACCCTACAATGAGCAGTTCTTC. Translating gives CSVEGGVPYNEQFF.

The V call is TRBV28, the J call TRBJ1-5, with 8 bases lining up with TRBD1. The CDR3 is 15 amino acids. Germline-derived CDR1 and CDR2 are MDHEN and SYDVKM. V shed 6 bases, J shed 1 base, and the junction held 5 bases outside the gene matches. The chain's CDR3 is CASRSTGGSNQPQHF. The CDR3 nucleotides are TGTGCCAGCAGATCTACAGGGGGAAGCAATCAGCCCCAGCATTTT. Complete variable domain (other parts from reference TRBV28 and TRBJ1-5): DVKVTQSSRYLVKRTGEKVFLECVQDMDHENMFWYRQDPGLGLRLIYFSYDVKMKEKGDIPEGYSVSREKKERFSLILESASTNQTSMYLCASRSTGGSNQPQHFGDGTRLSIL.

The chain employs TRBV7-2 and TRBJ2-7, with D hard to call. CDR3 length equals 13 residues. V was cut by 4 bases and J by 0 bases, with 7 bases left in between. The germline CDR1 and CDR2 sequences are SGHTA and FQGNSA. In DNA form, the CDR3 reads TGTGCCAGCAGCTCCTACCCCTCCTACGAGCAGTACTTC. It is translated as CASSSYPSYEQYF. The whole variable domain, remainder taken from reference TRBV7-2 and TRBJ2-7, is GAGVSQSPSNKVTEKGKDVELRCDPISGHTALYWYRQSLGQGLEFLIYFQGNSAPDKSGLPSDRFSAERTGGSVSTLTIQRTQQEDSAVYLCASSSYPSYEQYFGPGTRLTVT.

The gene calls are TRBV7-9 and TRBJ1-1; TRBD1 aligns across 9 bases. The CDR3 covers 13 residues. Germline CDR1 and CDR2: SEHNR and FQNEAQ (reference sequence). Trimming removed 5 bases from V and 10 bases from J; junction bases left unmatched: 8. The CDR3 DNA reads TGTGCCAGCAGCGGTAGTCTGGGACAGGGAGCTTTCTTT. Amino acids: CASSGSLGQGAFF.

This clone was seen more than once but under ten times. The rearrangement uses TRBV6-5 and TRBJ2-1; D is perhaps TRBD1 (5 bases). Germline CDR1 is MNHEY and CDR2 is SVGAGI. This CDR3 has 13 residues. With 7 bases removed from V and 4 bases from J, the gap between germline ends came to 11 bases. Here the CDR3 DNA reads TGTGCCAGCATGCCAGGGAAGTACAATGAGCAGTTCTTC. Translated: CASMPGKYNEQFF.

The CDR3 sequence: CASSLYGQGPNTEAFF. The CDR3 nucleotides are TGCGCCAGCAGCTTGTACGGACAGGGGCCAAACACTGAAGCTTTCTTT. The chain recombines TRBV5-1 with TRBJ1-1; 9 positions match TRBD1. V lost 1 base, J lost 2 bases, and 6 bases stayed unmatched. Germline V gives CDR1 SGHRS, CDR2 YFSETQ. The CDR3 length is 16 residues.

The rearrangement joins TRBV14 to TRBJ1-2; TRBD1 is a possible D gene (5 bases). The ends were cut back, 4 bases at V and 5 bases at J, with 11 bases in the middle. Germline CDR1 and CDR2: SGHDN and FVKESK. The CDR3 has 13 residues. CDR3 region: CASSLGLAYGYTF. CDR3 coding DNA: TGTGCCAGCAGCCTGGGACTAGCTTATGGCTACACCTTC.

The J gene is TRBJ1-6, the V gene TRBV11-2, with D tentatively TRBD1 (5 bases). The germline V gene has CDR1 SGHAT and CDR2 FQNNGV. Trimming removed 4 bases from V and 9 bases from J, with 13 bases in between. CDR3 size: 14 residues. The CDR3 loop reads CASSYLQDGSPLHF. Written as DNA, the CDR3 is TGTGCCAGCAGCTACCTACAGGATGGTTCACCCCTCCACTTT.

This chain connects TRBV4-2 to TRBJ2-1, with D possibly being TRBD1 (8 bases). The V and J ends lost 1 base and 2 bases respectively, with 12 bases between them. The germline gives CDR1 LGHNA, CDR2 YNFKEQ. CDR3 length equals 16 residues. CDR3 bases: TGTGCCAGCAGCCAAGGAACAGGGGGGGCCTACAATGAGCAGTTCTTC. This translates into CASSQGTGGAYNEQFF.

The rearrangement uses TRBV5-4 and TRBJ2-3; tentative D call: TRBD2 (6 bases). V lost 1 base, J lost 2 bases, and 8 bases lay in between. Germline-derived CDR1 and CDR2 are SGHNT and YYREEE (reference sequence). This CDR3 has 14 amino acids. The CDR3 sequence is CASSLPGLTDTQYF. CDR3 nucleotide sequence: TGTGCCAGCAGCTTGCCGGGACTCACAGATACGCAGTATTTT.

The chain uses TRBV15 and TRBJ2-7; 10 bases line up with TRBD1. This CDR3 is built from 15 residues. Germline loops: CDR1 LNHNV, CDR2 YYDKDF (reference sequence). With V trimmed by 4 bases and J by 7 bases, 10 bases remained unmatched. CDR3 in amino acids: CATSTGQGGGGEQYF. CDR3 DNA: TGTGCCACCAGCACCGGACAGGGGGGTGGGGGGGAGCAGTACTTC.

The rearrangement joins TRBV2 to TRBJ2-5, with 10 bases that match TRBD2. Trimming took 6 bases from V and 1 from J; bases not matched to a gene: 8. Germline lookup yields CDR1 SNHLY and CDR2 FYNNEI. This CDR3 contains 16 residues. CDR3 region: CASRPSSGGLQETQYF. In DNA form, the CDR3 reads TGTGCCAGCAGGCCCTCTAGCGGGGGCCTCCAAGAGACCCAGTACTTC.

This chain connects TRBV5-1 to TRBJ2-5; 10 positions agree with TRBD1. V was pared by 10 bases and J by 2 bases, with 11 bases of the junction left unmatched. This CDR3 is 15 amino acids long. The germline V gene encodes CDR1 SGHRS and CDR2 YFSETQ. The chain's CDR3 is CAGATGQGPQETQYF. The CDR3 DNA reads TGCGCCGGTGCGACGGGACAGGGGCCTCAAGAGACCCAGTACTTC.